This entry lists 21 T cell receptor beta chains sequenced from one sample in a study of cytomegalovirus exposure and HLA in healthy donors. The data were produced by immunoSEQ multiplex PCR, yet TCRdb's version contains in-frame clones alone and is incomplete. The repertoire includes 250,000 to 300,000 clones, about 86% of them detected once, and roughly 0.99% sits in the top ten. The specimen sequenced was PBMCs. The receptors were gathered from a woman in her late teens or twenties in good health and CMV-seronegative.

The V call is TRBV7-6, the J call TRBJ2-7; 7 nucleotides line up with TRBD2. CDR3 length: 14 amino acids. Looked up from germline, CDR1 is SGHVS and CDR2 is FNYEAQ. Trimming at V came to 1 base and at J to 5 bases, leaving 5 bases not matched to a gene. The CDR3 is CASSLERGPNEQYF. CDR3 DNA: TGTGCCAGCAGCTTAGAGCGGGGACCCAACGAGCAGTACTTC. The whole variable domain, filled in from reference TRBV7-6 and TRBJ2-7, reads GAGVSQSPRYKVTKRGQDVALRCDPISGHVSLYWYRQALGQGPEFLTYFNYEAQQDKSGLPNDRFSAERPEGSISTLTIQRTEQRDSAMYRCASSLERGPNEQYFGPGTRLTVT.

This clone was picked up one time. V gene TRBV5-1 combines with J gene TRBJ1-5; 10 nucleotides align to TRBD1. The CDR3 is made up of 14 amino acids. CDR1 and CDR2 (germline): SGHRS, YFSETQ. Trimming at V came to 4 bases and at J to 5 bases, leaving 3 bases not matched to a gene. The CDR3: CASSRDRGDQPQHF. The CDR3 nucleotides read TGCGCCAGCAGCCGGGACAGGGGAGATCAGCCCCAGCATTTT.

The chain employs TRBV6-5 and TRBJ1-1; a possible D gene is TRBD1 (6 bases). The CDR3 spans 15 residues. Trimming cost V 7 bases and J 4 bases, with 19 bases left between them. The germline V gene has CDR1 MNHEY and CDR2 SVGAGI. CDR3 DNA sequence: TGTGCCAGCACAGTTAATCACAGGGCAGTCACTGAAGCTTTCTTT. Its translation: CASTVNHRAVTEAFF.

The V call is TRBV29-1, the J call TRBJ1-3, with 7 bases lining up with TRBD1. CDR1 and CDR2 from the germline V gene are SQVTM and ANQGSEA. The CDR3 consists of 13 residues. With V trimmed by 7 bases and J by 5 bases, 8 bases remained unmatched. The chain's CDR3 is CSGVDRFRNTIYF. The CDR3 DNA reads as TGCAGCGGTGTGGACAGGTTTCGAAACACCATATATTTT.

This chain links TRBV7-3 with TRBJ1-1; D possibly corresponds to TRBD1 (6 bases). The CDR3 is 15 residues long. CDR1 and CDR2 from the germline V gene are SGHTA and FQGTGA. V dropped 2 bases and J dropped 4 bases, with 14 bases sitting between them. CDR3 sequence: CASSLRGAKSTEAFF. CDR3 sequence (DNA): TGTGCCAGCAGCTTACGGGGGGCTAAGAGCACTGAAGCTTTCTTT.

This chain connects TRBV4-1 to TRBJ2-2, with a tentative D call TRBD2 (5 bases). This CDR3 spans 19 amino acids. Germline assignment: CDR1 MGHRA and CDR2 YSYEKL. V lost 3 bases and J 7 bases, leaving 27 bases between the germline ends. This chain's CDR3 is CASSHDPTNRGAAGGELFF. CDR3 nucleotide sequence: TGCGCCAGCAGCCATGATCCCACTAATCGCGGAGCTGCGGGCGGGGAGCTGTTTTTT.

The rearrangement joins TRBV4-3 to TRBJ1-1, with D unresolved. Deletions cut 0 bases from V and 3 bases from J, with 14 bases between. Germline V gene lookup returns CDR1 LGHNA and CDR2 YSLEER. This CDR3 region has 16 residues. The CDR3 is CASSQELRRGYTEAFF. The CDR3 nucleotides are TGCGCCAGCAGCCAAGAGTTGAGGAGAGGGTACACTGAAGCTTTCTTT.

The rearrangement uses TRBV18 and TRBJ2-2; D is possibly TRBD1 (5 bases). With 6 bases removed from V and 4 bases from J, the gap between germline ends came to 15 bases. Germline CDR1 reads KGHSH; CDR2 reads LQKENI. CDR3 size: 15 residues. CDR3 region: CASSSQGGGTGELFF. DNA of the CDR3: TGTGCCAGCTCTAGTCAGGGTGGCGGCACCGGGGAGCTGTTTTTT.

The V call is TRBV7-2, the J call TRBJ2-3; 7 bases fit TRBD1. Losses at the gene ends were 1 base for V and 5 bases for J; bases not matched to a gene: 6. CDR3 size: 15 residues. Germline V gene data show CDR1 as SGHTA and CDR2 as FQGNSA. The CDR3 bases are TGTGCCAGCAGCTTAGGAGGGGGCGCCGGAGATACGCAGTATTTT. Protein: CASSLGGGAGDTQYF. Supplemented by reference TRBV7-2 and TRBJ2-3, the full variable domain reads GAGVSQSPSNKVTEKGKDVELRCDPISGHTALYWYRQSLGQGLEFLIYFQGNSAPDKSGLPSDRFSAERTGGSVSTLTIQRTQQEDSAVYLCASSLGGGAGDTQYFGPGTRLTVL.

V gene TRBV9 combines with J gene TRBJ1-1, with 9 bases matching TRBD1. V dropped 3 bases and J dropped 8; count of bases not matched to a gene: 5. CDR3 length equals 13 residues. Germline lookup yields CDR1 SGDLS and CDR2 YYNGEE. The CDR3 nucleotides read TGTGCCAGCAGCGAACAGGGGGCCTTAGAAGCTTTCTTT. Translating it yields CASSEQGALEAFF.

This clone was detected only once. This chain links TRBV9 with TRBJ1-4; 10 positions match TRBD1. The V segment lost 3 bases and the J segment 4 bases; nucleotides outside the gene matches: 6. CDR1 and CDR2 from the germline V gene are SGDLS and YYNGEE. The length of the CDR3 is 16 residues. CDR3 amino acids: CASSEGQGNGNEKLFF. The CDR3 region has the DNA TGTGCCAGCAGCGAGGGACAGGGGAACGGTAATGAAAAACTGTTTTTT.

The V gene is TRBV15, the J gene TRBJ1-1, with 7 bases lining up with TRBD1. The CDR3 runs to 13 residues. V lost 0 bases, J lost 11 bases, and 6 bases stayed unmatched. Germline CDR1 and CDR2: LNHNV and YYDKDF (reference sequence). The CDR3 sequence is CATSRDLQGLAFF. The CDR3 bases are TGTGCCACCAGCAGAGATTTACAGGGGTTGGCTTTCTTT. The full variable domain, in which reference TRBV15 and TRBJ1-1 provide the parts outside the CDR3, is DAMVIQNPRYQVTQFGKPVTLSCSQTLNHNVMYWYQQKSSQAPKLLFHYYDKDFNNEADTPDNFQSRRPNTSFCFLDIRSPGLGDTAMYLCATSRDLQGLAFFGQGTRLTVV.

This chain joins TRBV4-1 and TRBJ1-6; 7 bases fit TRBD1. V lost 4 bases to trimming and J lost 7 bases; unmatched junction nucleotides: 13. The CDR3 has 17 amino acids. Germline CDR1 reads MGHRA; CDR2 reads YSYEKL. CDR3 nucleotides: TGCGCCAGCAGCCCTGGGACAGTCCAAAGGTGGAATTCACCCCTCCACTTT. This encodes CASSPGTVQRWNSPLHF.

The gene calls are TRBV6-1 and TRBJ2-1, with TRBD1 as a possible D gene (6 bases). Trimming left V 5 bases short and J 9 bases short, with 14 bases between. Germline values: CDR1 MNHNS, CDR2 SASEGT. This CDR3 is built from 13 residues. The CDR3 DNA reads as TGTGCCAGCAGTCAGGGGCCTCTCGGTGAGCAGTTCTTC. It translates to CASSQGPLGEQFF.

The chain employs TRBV2 and TRBJ2-6; no firm D call. The CDR3 totals 17 residues. The germline gives CDR1 SNHLY, CDR2 FYNNEI. V gave up 6 bases and J gave up 0 bases, with 15 bases separating them. The CDR3 region is CASRLGTAISGANVLTF. CDR3 in DNA: TGTGCCAGCAGGCTGGGTACAGCAATCTCTGGGGCCAACGTCCTGACTTTC.

This clone has only one observation. This chain uses TRBV18 with TRBJ2-7, with 8 bases fitting TRBD2. The junction had 6 bases not matched to a gene; V was cut back by 6 bases and J by 2 bases. The CDR3 has 14 amino acids. The germline gives CDR1 KGHSH, CDR2 LQKENI. CDR3 region: CASSRGGGAYEQYF. In nucleotides, the CDR3 is TGTGCCAGCTCTCGGGGGGGAGGCGCCTACGAGCAGTACTTC.

The genes are TRBV7-6 and TRBJ1-5; 7 positions match TRBD1. The CDR3 is 17 residues long. The V segment lost 2 bases and the J segment 4 bases; nucleotides outside the gene matches: 11. Per the germline V gene, CDR1 is SGHVS and CDR2 is FNYEAQ. The CDR3 reads CASSLNPPGTVNQPQHF. The DNA for the CDR3 is TGTGCCAGCAGCTTAAATCCCCCCGGGACAGTTAATCAGCCCCAGCATTTT.

V usage is TRBV9 and J usage is TRBJ2-7; 10 bases align to TRBD1. The germline gives CDR1 SGDLS, CDR2 YYNGEE. This CDR3 has 15 amino acids. Germline trimming cut 3 bases from V and 3 bases from J; bases unmatched to any gene: 6. The CDR3, as DNA: TGTGCCAGCAGCGCCGAGGACAGGGGGATCTACGAGCAGTACTTC. It codes for CASSAEDRGIYEQYF.

The chain employs TRBV6-5 and TRBJ2-7; 10 bases are shared with TRBD2. Germline V gene lookup returns CDR1 MNHEY and CDR2 SVGAGI. The ends lost 3 bases at V and 3 bases at J; junction bases unmatched: 5. CDR3 size: 15 residues. CDR3 in amino acids: CASSYSGLADYEQYF. CDR3 coding DNA: TGTGCCAGCAGTTATTCTGGACTAGCGGACTACGAGCAGTACTTC.

The chain uses TRBV7-9 and TRBJ1-1; tentatively, D is TRBD1 (5 bases). Germline V gene sequence: CDR1 SEHNR, CDR2 FQNEAQ (reference sequence). The CDR3 loop spans 14 amino acids. Trimming shortened V by 7 bases and J by 0 bases, and 12 bases separated the two germline ends. CDR3 sequence reads: CASIKGQMNTEAFF. For the CDR3, the DNA is TGTGCCAGCATCAAGGGGCAGATGAACACTGAAGCTTTCTTT.

V and J are TRBV11-3 and TRBJ1-1, with D perhaps matching TRBD1 (6 bases). CDR1 and CDR2 from the germline V gene are SGHNT and YENEEA. This CDR3 contains 14 residues. V lost 3 bases, J lost 7 bases, and 15 bases lay in between. Here the CDR3 DNA reads TGTGCCAGCAGCTTGGTATCAGGGGTTAGTGAAGCTTTCTTT. This codes for CASSLVSGVSEAFF.